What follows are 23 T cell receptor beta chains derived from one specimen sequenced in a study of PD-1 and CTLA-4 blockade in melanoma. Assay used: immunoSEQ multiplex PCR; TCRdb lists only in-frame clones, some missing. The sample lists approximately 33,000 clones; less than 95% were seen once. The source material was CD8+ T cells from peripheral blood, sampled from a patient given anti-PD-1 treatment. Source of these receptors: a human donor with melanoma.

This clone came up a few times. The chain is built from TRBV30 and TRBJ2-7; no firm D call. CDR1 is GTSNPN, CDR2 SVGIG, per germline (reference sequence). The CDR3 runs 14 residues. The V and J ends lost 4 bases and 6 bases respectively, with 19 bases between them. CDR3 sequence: CAWTADTSFGEQYF. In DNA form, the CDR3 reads TGTGCCTGGACTGCCGACACCTCCTTTGGCGAGCAGTACTTC.

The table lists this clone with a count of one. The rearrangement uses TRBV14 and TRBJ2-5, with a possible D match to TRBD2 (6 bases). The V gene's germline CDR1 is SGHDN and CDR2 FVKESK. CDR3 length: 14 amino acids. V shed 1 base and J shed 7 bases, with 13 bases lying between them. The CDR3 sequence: CASSQVGDSWTQYF. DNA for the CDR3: TGTGCCAGCAGCCAAGTTGGGGACTCTTGGACCCAGTACTTC.

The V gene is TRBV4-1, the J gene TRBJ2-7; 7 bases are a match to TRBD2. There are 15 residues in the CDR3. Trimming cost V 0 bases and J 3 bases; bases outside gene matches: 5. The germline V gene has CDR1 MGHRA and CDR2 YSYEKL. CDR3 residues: CASSQDMGGGYEQYF. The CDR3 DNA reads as TGCGCCAGCAGCCAAGATATGGGCGGGGGCTACGAGCAGTACTTC.

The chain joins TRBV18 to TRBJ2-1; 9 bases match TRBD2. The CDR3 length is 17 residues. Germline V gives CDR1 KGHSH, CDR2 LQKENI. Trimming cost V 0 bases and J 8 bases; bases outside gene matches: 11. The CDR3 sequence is CASSPPVSSGKWDEQFF. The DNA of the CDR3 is TGTGCCAGCTCACCACCGGTGTCTAGCGGGAAGTGGGATGAGCAGTTCTTC.

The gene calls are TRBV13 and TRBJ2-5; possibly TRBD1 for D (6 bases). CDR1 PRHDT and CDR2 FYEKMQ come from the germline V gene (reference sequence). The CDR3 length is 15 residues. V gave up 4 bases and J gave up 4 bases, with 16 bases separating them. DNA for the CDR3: TGTGCCAGCAGCTCCCGGCAGGGGCGCGGAGAGACCCAGTACTTC. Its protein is CASSSRQGRGETQYF.

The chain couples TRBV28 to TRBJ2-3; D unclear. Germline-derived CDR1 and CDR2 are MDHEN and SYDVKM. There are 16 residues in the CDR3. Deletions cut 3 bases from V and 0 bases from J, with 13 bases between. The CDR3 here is CASSFDGLSSTDTQYF. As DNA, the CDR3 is TGTGCCAGCAGTTTTGACGGCTTATCTAGCACAGATACGCAGTATTTT.

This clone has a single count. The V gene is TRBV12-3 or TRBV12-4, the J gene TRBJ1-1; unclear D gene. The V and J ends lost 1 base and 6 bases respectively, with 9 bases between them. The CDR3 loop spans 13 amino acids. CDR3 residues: CASSLGLNAEAFF. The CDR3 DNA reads TGTGCCAGCAGTTTAGGACTCAATGCTGAAGCTTTCTTT.

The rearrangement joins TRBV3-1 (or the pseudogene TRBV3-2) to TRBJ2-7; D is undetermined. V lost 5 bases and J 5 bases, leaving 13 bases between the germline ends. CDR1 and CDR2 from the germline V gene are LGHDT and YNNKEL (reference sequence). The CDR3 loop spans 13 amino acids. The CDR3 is CASSDFLGHEQYF. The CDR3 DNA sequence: TGTGCCAGCAGCGATTTTTTAGGGCACGAGCAGTACTTC.

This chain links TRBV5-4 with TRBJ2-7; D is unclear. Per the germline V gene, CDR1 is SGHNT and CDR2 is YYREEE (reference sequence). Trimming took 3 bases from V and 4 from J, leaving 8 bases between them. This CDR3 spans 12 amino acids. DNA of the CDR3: TGTGCCAGCAGCTGGGGTGGTTACGAGCAGTACTTC. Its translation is CASSWGGYEQYF.

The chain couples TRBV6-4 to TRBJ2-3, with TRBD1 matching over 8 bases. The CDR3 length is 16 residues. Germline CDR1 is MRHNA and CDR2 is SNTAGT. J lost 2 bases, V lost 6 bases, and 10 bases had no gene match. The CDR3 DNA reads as TGTGCCAGCAGAAATTCCGGGACAGGAACCACAGATACGCAGTATTTT. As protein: CASRNSGTGTTDTQYF.

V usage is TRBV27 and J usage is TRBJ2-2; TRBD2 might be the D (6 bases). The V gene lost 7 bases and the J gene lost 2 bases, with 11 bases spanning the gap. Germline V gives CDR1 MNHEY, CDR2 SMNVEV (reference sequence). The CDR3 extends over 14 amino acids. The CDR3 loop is CASKGGTNTGELFF. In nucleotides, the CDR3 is TGTGCCAGCAAAGGAGGGACCAACACCGGGGAGCTGTTTTTT.

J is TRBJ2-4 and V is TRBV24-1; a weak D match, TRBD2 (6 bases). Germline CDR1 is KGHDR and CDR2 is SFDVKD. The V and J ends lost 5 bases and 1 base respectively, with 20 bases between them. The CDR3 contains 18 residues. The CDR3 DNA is TGTGCCACCAGTGCTCCGACTAGTGCTAGAAGTGCCAAAAACATTCAGTACTTC. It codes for CATSAPTSARSAKNIQYF.

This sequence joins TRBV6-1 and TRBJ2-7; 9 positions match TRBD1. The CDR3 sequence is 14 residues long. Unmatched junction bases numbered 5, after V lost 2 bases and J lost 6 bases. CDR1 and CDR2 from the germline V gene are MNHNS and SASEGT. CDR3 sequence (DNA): TGTGCCAGCAGTGAACTGGGACAGGGAGCCGAGCAGTACTTC. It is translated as CASSELGQGAEQYF.

The CDR3, as DNA: TGTGCCAGTAGTATAAGGGCGGCTAGCAATCAGCCCCAGCATTTT. Protein product: CASSIRAASNQPQHF. This sequence joins TRBV19 and TRBJ1-5; D unresolved. V was pared by 2 bases and J by 0 bases, with 8 bases between. Per the germline V gene, CDR1 is LNHDA and CDR2 is SQIVND (reference sequence). The CDR3 spans 15 residues.

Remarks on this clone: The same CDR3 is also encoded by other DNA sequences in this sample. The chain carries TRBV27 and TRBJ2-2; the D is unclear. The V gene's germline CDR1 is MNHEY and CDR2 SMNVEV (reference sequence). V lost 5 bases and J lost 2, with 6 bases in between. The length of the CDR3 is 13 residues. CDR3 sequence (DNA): TGTGCCAGCAGTCCATTCAACACCGGGGAGCTGTTTTTT. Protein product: CASSPFNTGELFF.

DNA for the CDR3: TGTGCCAGCAGCCGTACCGGGGGGCGCACCGGGGAGCTGTTTTTT. Protein sequence: CASSRTGGRTGELFF. The genes are TRBV5-5 and TRBJ2-2, with D possibly matching TRBD2 (7 bases). The germline V gene encodes CDR1 SGHKS and CDR2 YYEKEE (reference sequence). The CDR3 consists of 15 residues. V lost 4 bases to trimming and J lost 4 bases, with 14 bases between them.

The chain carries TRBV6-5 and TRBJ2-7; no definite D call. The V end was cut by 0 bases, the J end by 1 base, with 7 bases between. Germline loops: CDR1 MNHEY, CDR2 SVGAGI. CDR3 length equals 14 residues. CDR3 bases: TGTGCCAGCAGTTACTCCGGCTATTCCTACGAGCAGTACTTC. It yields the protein CASSYSGYSYEQYF.

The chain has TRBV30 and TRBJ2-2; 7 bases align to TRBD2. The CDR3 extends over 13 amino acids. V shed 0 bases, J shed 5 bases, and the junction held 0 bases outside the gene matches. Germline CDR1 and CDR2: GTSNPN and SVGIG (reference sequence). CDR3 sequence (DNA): TGTGCCTGGAGTGTGGGGGGGACCGGGGAGCTGTTTTTT. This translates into CAWSVGGTGELFF.

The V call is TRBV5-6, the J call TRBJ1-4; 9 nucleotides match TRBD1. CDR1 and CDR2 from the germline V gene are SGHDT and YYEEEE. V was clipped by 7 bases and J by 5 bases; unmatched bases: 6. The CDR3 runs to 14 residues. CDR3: CASVRTGANEKLFF. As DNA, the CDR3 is TGTGCCAGCGTCCGGACAGGGGCGAATGAAAAACTGTTTTTT.

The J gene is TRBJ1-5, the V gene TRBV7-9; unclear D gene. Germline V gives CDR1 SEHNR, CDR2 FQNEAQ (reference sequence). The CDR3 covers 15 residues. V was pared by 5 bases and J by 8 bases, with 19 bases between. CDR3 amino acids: CASSRWHKGEEPQHF. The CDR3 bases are TGTGCCAGCAGCCGATGGCATAAGGGAGAGGAGCCCCAGCATTTT.

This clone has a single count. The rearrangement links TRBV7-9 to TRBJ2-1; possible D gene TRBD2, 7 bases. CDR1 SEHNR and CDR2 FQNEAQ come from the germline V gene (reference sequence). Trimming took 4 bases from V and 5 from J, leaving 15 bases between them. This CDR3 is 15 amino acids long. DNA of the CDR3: TGTGCCAGCAGCTCCGGAGGGGGGGTCGACAATGAGCAGTTCTTC. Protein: CASSSGGGVDNEQFF.

CDR3 sequence (DNA): TGTGCCAGCAGTTTATCCAGCAGGAATGAGCAGTTCTTC. It codes for CASSLSSRNEQFF. This rearrangement joins TRBV27 to TRBJ2-1; D not resolved. The CDR3 runs to 13 residues. Germline-derived CDR1 and CDR2 are MNHEY and SMNVEV (reference sequence). V lost 0 bases, J lost 7 bases, and 7 bases lay in between.

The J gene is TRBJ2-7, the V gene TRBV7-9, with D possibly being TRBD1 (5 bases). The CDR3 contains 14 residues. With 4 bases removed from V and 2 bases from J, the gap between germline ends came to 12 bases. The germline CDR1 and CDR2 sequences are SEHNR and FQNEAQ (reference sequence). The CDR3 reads CASSSQGGPYEQYF. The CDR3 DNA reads TGTGCCAGCAGCTCCCAGGGCGGCCCCTACGAGCAGTACTTC.